One and the same sample provided the 23 T cell receptor beta chains below, sequenced in a study of breast tumors, draining lymph nodes, adjacent tissues (dated by TCRdb to the mid-2010s). The lymph node samples were taken from the axillary draining lymph nodes of breast cancer patients. Library generation was performed with multiplex PCR. The sample was run on an Illumina HiSeq 2000. Starting from the raw public reads, TCRdb applied fastp trimming at Q25, assembled clones with MiXCR and retained in-frame beta chains. CDR3 protein sequences are deduplicated, and each keeps its most common genes and DNA. This sample gives about 140,000 distinct CDR3 sequences in total; approximately 29% of them show up just once. In total, the top ten clones hold 2.3% of the sample. The sequenced sample consisted of axillary lymph node tissue. Receptor source: a female donor with breast cancer. Some clones in this sample may be carry-over from other donors' samples.

In this sample, this clonotype turned up many times. This may arise from a read error, as a much more abundant clone is one base away. V and J are TRBV7-2 and TRBJ2-5; 9 bases fit TRBD2. The CDR3 covers 15 residues. Germline CDR1 reads SGHTA; CDR2 reads FQGNSA. The CDR3: CASSLVASGVETQHF. CDR3 coding DNA: TGTGCCAGCAGCTTAGTTGCTAGCGGGGTGGAGACCCAGCACTTC.

This clonotype was counted ten times or more. This chain connects TRBV12-3 or TRBV12-4 to TRBJ2-1; 10 positions agree with TRBD2. The CDR3 covers 15 residues. V was pared by 4 bases and J by 2 bases, with 2 bases of the junction left unmatched. The DNA of the CDR3 is TGTGCCAGCAGTTCCAGCGGGGGGGCCTACAATGAGCAGTTCTTC. Its translation is CASSSSGGAYNEQFF.

This clonotype was counted ten times or more. The chain joins TRBV6-6 to TRBJ2-5, with 9 bases fitting TRBD1. The CDR3 has 15 amino acids. The V segment lost 5 bases and the J segment 5 bases; nucleotides outside the gene matches: 9. The germline V gene has CDR1 MNHNY and CDR2 SVGAGI (reference sequence). The CDR3 coding sequence is TGTGCCAGCAGTATTAGACAGGGGGTGGGGGAGACCCAGTACTTC. It translates to CASSIRQGVGETQYF.

A few counts support this clonotype. This may come from a read error, since a much larger clone is one base off. The rearrangement uses TRBV2 and TRBJ2-2, with 7 bases lining up with TRBD1. The CDR3 has 15 residues. Germline CDR1 reads SNHLY; CDR2 reads FYNNEI. CDR3 amino acids: CASRSRDRVTGELSF. The CDR3 DNA reads as TGTGCCAGCAGATCCCGGGACAGAGTCACCGGGGAGCTGTCTTTT.

On this clonotype itself: Sequence at one end of the junction differs from germline and may be a read error. The chain is built from TRBV9 and TRBJ2-7; 7 nucleotides agree with TRBD2. The CDR3 is 14 residues long. In germline, CDR1 is SGDLS, CDR2 YYNGEE. Here the CDR3 DNA reads TGCGCCGGCAGCACTCAAGCGGGGCACTACGAGCAGTACTTC. Translation: CAGSTQAGHYEQYF.

This clonotype was picked up many times. The rearrangement uses TRBV6-2 or TRBV6-3 and TRBJ2-2; the D is unclear. The CDR3 loop spans 12 amino acids. From germline, CDR1 is MNHEY and CDR2 SVGEGT. With 6 bases removed from V and 2 bases from J, the gap between germline ends came to 4 bases. CDR3 nucleotides: TGTGCCAGCAGCTCCAACACCGGGGAGCTGTTTTTT. Amino acids: CASSSNTGELFF.

This chain joins TRBV28 and TRBJ1-1, with D unclear. The CDR3 totals 13 residues. Trimming removed 7 bases from V and 6 bases from J, with 15 bases in between. Germline values: CDR1 MDHEN, CDR2 SYDVKM. CDR3 coding DNA: TGTGCCAGCACCATTACCACAGTTCCTGAAGCTTTCTTT. It yields the protein CASTITTVPEAFF.

This clonotype has at least ten counts. The V call is TRBV20-1, the J call TRBJ2-5, with 9 positions matching TRBD1. The CDR3 length is 13 residues. V lost 6 bases and J lost 4; bases outside the gene matches: 6. Germline V gene data show CDR1 as DFQATT and CDR2 as SNEGSKA (reference sequence). This CDR3 reads CSAQDRGVETQYF. CDR3 nucleotide sequence: TGCAGTGCCCAGGACAGGGGAGTAGAGACCCAGTACTTC.

This clonotype was recorded once. A clone one base away is much larger, so this may be a read error. The CDR3 reads CASSQDRQGALGNERFF. The CDR3 DNA follows: TGTGCCAGCAGCCAAGATAGGCAGGGGGCGCTGGGAAATGAGCGGTTCTTC. The rearrangement joins TRBV4-2 to TRBJ2-1; 8 bases fit TRBD1. The V gene's germline CDR1 is LGHNA and CDR2 YNFKEQ. There are 17 residues in the CDR3.

This clonotype was seen many times. The chain recombines TRBV19 with TRBJ2-3; a possible D gene is TRBD2 (6 bases). Trimming left V 6 bases short and J 6 bases short, with 13 bases between. In germline, CDR1 is LNHDA, CDR2 SQIVND (reference sequence). The CDR3 has 13 residues. The CDR3 reads CASRWASADTQYF. The DNA for the CDR3 is TGTGCCAGTAGATGGGCTAGCGCCGATACGCAGTATTTT.

About this clonotype: At one end, the junction sequence differs from germline, possibly due to a read error. The rearrangement joins TRBV20-1 to TRBJ2-5; 9 bases agree with TRBD2. Germline values: CDR1 DFQATT, CDR2 SNEGSKA (reference sequence). The CDR3 spans 14 residues. The CDR3, as DNA: TGCAGCGCTACCGGGTCTAGCGGGGAAGAGACCCAGTACTTC. It encodes CSATGSSGEETQYF.

This clonotype was counted at least ten times. The CDR3 loop reads CASRRVDYGYTF. The DNA for the CDR3 is TGCGCCAGCAGACGCGTCGACTATGGCTACACCTTC. The chain links TRBV10-2 to TRBJ1-2; D unresolved. The germline gives CDR1 WSHSY, CDR2 SAAADI. Trimming pared 6 bases from V and 3 bases from J, leaving 8 bases between. The CDR3 length is 12 residues.

V and J are TRBV19 and TRBJ2-5; D might be TRBD1 (6 bases). The CDR3 is 14 amino acids. V was clipped by 4 bases and J by 1 base, with 10 bases between them. CDR1 LNHDA and CDR2 SQIVND come from the germline V gene (reference sequence). In DNA form, the CDR3 reads TGTGCCAGTAGTAGAGGACAGAGCCAAGAGACCCAGTACTTC. Its protein is CASSRGQSQETQYF.

On this clonotype: Possible read error: a much larger clone is one base away. This chain uses TRBV6-2 or TRBV6-3 with TRBJ2-5; weak D call: TRBD1 (6 bases). Germline CDR1 and CDR2: MNHEY and SVGEGT. Trimming stripped 7 bases from V and 1 base from J, with 10 bases between. The CDR3 is 13 amino acids. CDR3 region: CASTDRTQETQYF. The DNA of the CDR3 is TGTGCCAGCACCGACAGGACCCAAGAGACCCAGTACTTC.

This clonotype was seen a few times. The V call is TRBV12-3 or TRBV12-4, the J call TRBJ2-1, with a tentative D call TRBD1 (6 bases). This CDR3 region has 15 residues. V lost 3 bases, J lost 7 bases, and 16 bases lay in between. The CDR3, as DNA: TGTGCCAGCAGTTTCGTTCGGACAGTGGGGAATGAGCAGTTCTTC. This sequence encodes CASSFVRTVGNEQFF.

This clonotype appeared many times. The rearrangement links TRBV19 to TRBJ2-7; D tentatively reads TRBD1 or TRBD2 (5 bases each). CDR1 and CDR2 from the germline V gene are LNHDA and SQIVND (reference sequence). This CDR3 contains 14 residues. Trimming removed 6 bases from V and 2 bases from J, with 14 bases in between. CDR3 loop: CASRERGTTYEQYF. The CDR3 nucleotides read TGTGCCAGTAGAGAGAGGGGAACCACCTACGAGCAGTACTTC.

The sample holds a few counts of this clonotype. The rearrangement joins TRBV5-1 to TRBJ1-1, with D unclear. Trimming cost V 4 bases and J 7 bases, with 14 bases left between them. CDR3 length: 13 residues. From germline, CDR1 is SGHRS and CDR2 YFSETQ. CDR3 residues: CASSPNMGGEAFF. DNA of the CDR3: TGCGCCAGCAGCCCAAATATGGGAGGTGAAGCTTTCTTT.

This clonotype has a count of ten or more. The V call is TRBV20-1, the J call TRBJ1-2; D is possibly TRBD1 (6 bases). The V gene lost 0 bases and the J gene lost 4 bases, with 9 bases spanning the gap. Per the germline V gene, CDR1 is DFQATT and CDR2 is SNEGSKA (reference sequence). The CDR3 spans 13 residues. CDR3 DNA sequence: TGCAGTGCTAGAGATATACAGGGCTATGGCTACACCTTC. This sequence encodes CSARDIQGYGYTF.

This clonotype was counted many times. The chain couples TRBV6-1 to TRBJ1-6, with D maybe TRBD1 (5 bases). CDR1 and CDR2 from the germline V gene are MNHNS and SASEGT. Trimming removed 7 bases at V and 9 bases at J, with 25 bases between. The CDR3 has 17 residues. In DNA, the CDR3 is TGTGCCAGCACCGGAGCCTGGACACCCCAACGCGGTTCACCCCTCCACTTT. Translation: CASTGAWTPQRGSPLHF.

On this clonotype itself: Possible read error: a much larger clone is one base away. CDR3 amino acids: CASTNPGQSLSHYTF. The CDR3 nucleotides are TGTGCCAGCACCAATCCCGGACAGAGCCTCTCCCACTACACCTTC. The chain combines TRBV12-3 or TRBV12-4 with TRBJ1-2, with D tentatively TRBD1 (6 bases). Trimming stripped 7 bases from V and 10 bases from J, with 25 bases between. This CDR3 contains 15 residues.

Regarding this clonotype: Germline is not matched at one junction end, which may reflect a read error. V is TRBV4-1 and J is TRBJ1-1; D remains ambiguous. The CDR3 has 13 amino acids. Per germline, CDR1 MGHRA and CDR2 YSYEKL. The CDR3 loop is CASSQVEGIQASF. CDR3 in DNA: TGCGCCAGCAGCCAAGTGGAAGGAATCCAAGCTTCCTTT.

This clonotype was observed at least ten times. The chain employs TRBV15 and TRBJ2-5; no definite D call. Germline CDR1 LNHNV, CDR2 YYDKDF (reference sequence). Deletions cut 0 bases from V and 5 bases from J, with 7 bases between. This CDR3 is built from 13 residues. Here the CDR3 DNA reads TGTGCCACCAGCAGAGATCATCGGGAGACCCAGTACTTC. Its translation is CATSRDHRETQYF.

This clonotype has a count of ten or more. This sequence joins TRBV20-1 and TRBJ2-5; maybe TRBD2 (5 bases). The CDR3 runs 13 residues. V lost 7 bases and J 5 bases, leaving 17 bases between the germline ends. Germline CDR1 and CDR2: DFQATT and SNEGSKA (reference sequence). CDR3 bases: TGCAGTGTTCTACGGACTCCCAGTGAGACCCAGTACTTC. Protein sequence: CSVLRTPSETQYF.